Listed here are 6 T cell receptor beta chains from one sample, sequenced in a study of tissue T cells after allogeneic stem cell transplantation. Method: immunoSEQ multiplex PCR; TCRdb's copy keeps in-frame clones and lacks some. The table includes 15,000 to 20,000 clones, around 70% detected once. The sample was spleen. The receptors come from a female BALB/c mouse in good health. This line is of MHC haplotype H2-d.

As regards this clone: Gene names refer to mouse genes. The read gets to within 1 residue of the CDR3 end, and the germline J gene fills in the rest. Additional DNA sequences in this sample encode the identical CDR3. The genes are TRBV19 and TRBJ1-6; 7 bases fit TRBD1. TRBJ1-6 is filed as an ORF, its function uncertain. Trimming took 4 bases from V and 4 from J; bases not matched to a gene: 2. CDR3 size: 14 residues. Germline loops: CDR1 FNHDT, CDR2 SITEND (reference sequence). The CDR3: CASSPGQYNSPLYF. The CDR3 bases that were read are TGTGCCAGCAGTCCGGGACAGTATAATTCGCCCCTCTAC.

A word on this clone: Any gene name here is a mouse gene name. With the read ending 1 residue before the CDR3 end, the germline J gene is used to fill in that end. The chain has TRBV5 and TRBJ2-2; 8 bases map to TRBD1. J gave up 4 bases and V 2 bases, and 9 bases lay outside the gene matches. Germline-derived CDR1 and CDR2 are LGHNA and YNLKQL (reference sequence). The CDR3 has 17 amino acids. The CDR3 DNA, read in part, is TGTGCCAGCAGCCAAAGAGTCCAGGGGGCAGGCACCGGGCAGCTCTAC. It yields the protein CASSQRVQGAGTGQLY. In full, the CDR3 is CASSQRVQGAGTGQLYF.

With regard to this clone: Mouse gene names apply. The sequenced fragment ends 1 residue before the CDR3 boundary, so the rest is inferred from the germline J gene. This sample also contains other DNA sequences that code for the same CDR3. The chain couples TRBV29 to TRBJ2-3, with D unclear. Germline-derived CDR1 and CDR2 are MSHET and SYDVDS. This CDR3 contains 13 residues. The ends were cut back, 5 bases at V and 0 bases at J, with 6 bases in the middle. The DNA read from the CDR3 is TGTGCTAGCAGTCTTGGTAGTGCAGAAACGCTGTAT. Amino acids: CASSLGSAETLY. The entire CDR3 sequence reads CASSLGSAETLYF.

Turning to this clone: Gene names are mouse gene names. The CDR3 end is not reached by the read, which stops 1 residue before it; the germline J gene fills it in. The chain combines TRBV13-2 with TRBJ2-1, with 14 bases lining up with TRBD2. The CDR3 covers 18 residues. Germline-derived CDR1 and CDR2 are NNHNN and SYGAGS (reference sequence). Germline trimming cut 2 bases from V and 0 bases from J; bases unmatched to any gene: 4. The CDR3: CASGEGTGGAYNYAEQFF. The DNA read from the CDR3 is TGTGCCAGCGGTGAAGGGACTGGGGGGGCATATAACTATGCTGAGCAGTTC.

With regard to this clone: The genes and germline here are from mouse. The observed sequence ends 1 residue before the CDR3 terminus, with the missing tail filled in from the germline J gene. V is TRBV5 and J is TRBJ2-1; TRBD2 matches 9 bases. V was pared by 3 bases and J by 5 bases, with 2 bases of the junction left unmatched. The CDR3 is made up of 14 amino acids. CDR1 is LGHNA and CDR2 is YNLKQL in the germline V gene (reference sequence). The sequenced CDR3 bases are TGTGCCAGCAGCCACTGGGGGGGGGATGCTGAGCAGTTC. Encoded protein: CASSHWGGDAEQF. The entire CDR3 protein is CASSHWGGDAEQFF.

Details on this clone: Here the gene names and germline are mouse. The read is 1 residue too short to cover the CDR3 end, so that end is filled in from the germline J gene. The genes are TRBV29 and TRBJ2-5; perhaps TRBD1 as D (6 bases). The CDR3 runs to 15 residues. With 1 base removed from V and 6 bases from J, the gap between germline ends came to 14 bases. The germline V gene has CDR1 MSHET and CDR2 SYDVDS. The part of the CDR3 DNA that was read is TGTGCTAGCAGTTTATGGTGGCAGGGGAGGGACACCCAGTAC. Residues: CASSLWWQGRDTQY. The full CDR3 sequence reads CASSLWWQGRDTQYF. Filled out from reference TRBV29 and TRBJ2-5, the complete variable domain reads DMKVTQMPRYLIKRMGENVLLECGQDMSHETMYWYRQDPGLGLQLIYISYDVDSNSEGDIPKGYRVSRKKREHFSLILDSAKTNQTSVYFCASSLWWQGRDTQYFGPGTRLLVL.